This T cell receptor beta chain was recovered during a study of cytomegalovirus exposure and HLA in healthy donors. At the level of the study: Per a later analysis, the roughly 670 first-cohort and some 110 validation repertoires shared one platform.

Study conclusions and caveats: The study designated 150 or so TCR beta chains cytomegalovirus-associated. A classifier reportedly called cytomegalovirus status with high sensitivity and specificity.

V lost 4 bases and J lost 1, with 16 bases in between. There are 16 residues in the CDR3. From germline, CDR1 is MGHRA and CDR2 YSYEKL. On this clone itself: The antigen remains unidentified.

Generated by immunoSEQ multiplex PCR, the TCRdb table keeps only in-frame clones and is missing some. The sample gives a few hundred thousand clones, 70% to 90% of which show up once; around 3% is in the top ten. This TCR derives from a woman in her late teens or twenties in good health and CMV-seronegative. This chain joins TRBV4-1 and TRBJ1-1; possibly TRBD1 for D (5 bases). Specimen: PBMCs. The CDR3: CASSPLPDIGNTEAFF. Written as DNA, the CDR3 is TGCGCCAGCAGCCCTCTTCCGGACATCGGGAACACTGAAGCTTTCTTT.